What follows is one T cell receptor beta chain and its context. This clone was found a few times. This clone's antigen is unknown. No base qualities exist here, and no much larger clone lies one base off it. Synthetic TCR analog templates were spiked into each PCR so that absolute template abundance could be estimated from read counts. The immunoSEQ assay used bias-controlled V and J gene primers to amplify TCRbeta CDR3 regions from genomic DNA. Sequencing of rearranged TCRbeta segments was done at approximately 20X coverage. On the study's bioinformatics: Sequencing errors were corrected by clustering and CDR3s were annotated against IMGT to assign V, D and J genes. Only productive TCRbeta rearrangements were used in downstream analyses, excluding out-of-frame or stop-codon sequences. Clonality was computed as one minus Shannon entropy normalized by the log of the number of unique productive sequences. Fisher's exact test with Benjamini-Hochberg correction, using a cutoff of adjusted p below 0.01, was how clones that differed between time points or between blood and tumor were identified. Held by TCRdb, this immuneACCESS table contains in-frame sequences only and omits some clones. Under half of the omission traces to an unresolved V gene where checked; the cause of the rest is unknown. The V and J calls and the clone size are those of that table, but D and trimming were determined from the DNA. This sample gives approximately 100,000 clones in total; approximately 86% of them show up just once. Together, the top ten hold more than 2% of the sample.

The cohort comprised approximately 30 patients with locally advanced or metastatic urothelial carcinoma treated at Memorial Sloan Kettering on a trial protocol. Peripheral blood mononuclear cells were collected pretreatment and during treatment, with between 1 and 8 total time points per patient. The Qiagen DNeasy Blood extraction kit was used to purify genomic DNA from total PBMCs and from tumor samples. PBMCs were collected pretreatment and during treatment, and were isolated and stored as previously described. This record comes from a study of PD-L1 blockade in urothelial cancer (dated by TCRdb to between 2016 and 2019). At the level of the whole study: Every patient began therapy in 2014 and was given atezolizumab 1,200 mg intravenously every 3 weeks. About nine tenths of the roughly 29 patients were identified as males with urothelial cancer of bladder origin, and a prior smoking history was reported by 18 of 29 patients. Patients had an ECOG performance status of 0 or 1 and had received between 0 and 3 prior chemotherapy regimens. Blood samples were analyzed 3 weeks after the start of treatment (second dose) and 6 weeks after the start of treatment. A median of around 150,000 T cells and approximately 83,000 unique TCRs was obtained from blood samples, and a median clonality of around 0.072 was observed. Somatic, immune and clinical correlates of response to PD-L1 blockade with atezolizumab in urothelial cancer were the focus of an exploratory multi-omic analysis. Pretreatment tumor samples, along with matched peripheral blood serially collected before and after atezolizumab treatment, were subjected to TCR sequencing. Progression-free survival longer than 6 months counted as durable clinical benefit, and TCR features were additionally tested against both progression-free and overall survival. In the same patients, pretreatment tumors underwent whole exome sequencing and RNA sequencing in addition to TCR sequencing. Eight to ten patients achieved durable clinical benefit and 20 did not. Twenty-nine patients had pretreatment blood TCR-seq, roughly 24 had at least one posttreatment blood collection, and roughly 24 had tumor TCR-seq.

Overall study outcomes, separate from this receptor: A pretreatment peripheral blood TCR clonality below the median was linked to improved progression-free and overall survival. Because of the small sample size (n ≈ 31) and the many exploratory analyses performed, the results are intended to be regarded as hypothesis-generating. Among patients with durable benefit, tumor-associated TCR clones showed greater expansion in peripheral blood 3 weeks after treatment started (n ≈ 20, p = 0.022).

From a lookup of the germline V gene, CDR1 and CDR2 are SGHAT and FQNNGV. Trimming costs V 2 bases and J 6 bases, and their ends lie 11 bases apart. The CDR3 starts with the cysteine, ends with the phenylalanine, and has 14 residues. The entry retains the CDR3 DNA only, 42 bases that are in frame from base 1. Material: PBMCs, obtained around atezolizumab (anti-PD-L1) treatment. The chain joins TRBV11-2 to TRBJ2-1; TRBD2 might be the D gene, on 5 matching bases. The TCR was taken from a man aged 50 to 59 with urothelial cancer. The nucleotide sequence reads TGTGCCAGCAGCTTAAGCGGTGGCCCCAATGAGCAGTTCTTC. This codes for CASSLSGGPNEQFF.